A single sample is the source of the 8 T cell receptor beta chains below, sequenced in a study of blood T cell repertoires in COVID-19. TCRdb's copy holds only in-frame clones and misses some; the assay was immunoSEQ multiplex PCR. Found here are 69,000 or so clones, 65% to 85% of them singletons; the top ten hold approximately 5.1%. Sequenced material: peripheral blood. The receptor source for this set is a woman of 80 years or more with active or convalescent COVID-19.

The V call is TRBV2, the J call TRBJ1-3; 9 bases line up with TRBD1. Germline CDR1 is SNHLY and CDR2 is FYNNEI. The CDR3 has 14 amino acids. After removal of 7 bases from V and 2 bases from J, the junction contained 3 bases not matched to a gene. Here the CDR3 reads CASTGQGPGNTIYF. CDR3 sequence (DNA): TGTGCCAGCACAGGACAGGGGCCTGGAAACACCATATATTTT.

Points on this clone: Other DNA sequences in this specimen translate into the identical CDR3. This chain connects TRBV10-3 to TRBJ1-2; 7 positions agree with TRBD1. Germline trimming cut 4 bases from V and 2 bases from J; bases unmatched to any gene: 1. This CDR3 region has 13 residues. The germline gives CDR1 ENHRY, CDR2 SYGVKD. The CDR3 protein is CAISGQGNYGYTF. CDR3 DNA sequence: TGTGCCATCAGTGGACAGGGAAACTATGGCTACACCTTC.

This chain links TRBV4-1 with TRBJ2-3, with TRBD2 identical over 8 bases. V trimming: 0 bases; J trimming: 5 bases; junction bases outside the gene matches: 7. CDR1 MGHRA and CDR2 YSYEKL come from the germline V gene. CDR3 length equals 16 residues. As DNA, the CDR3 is TGCGCCAGCAGCCAAGATTGGCTAGCGGGTAAAGATACGCAGTATTTT. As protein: CASSQDWLAGKDTQYF.

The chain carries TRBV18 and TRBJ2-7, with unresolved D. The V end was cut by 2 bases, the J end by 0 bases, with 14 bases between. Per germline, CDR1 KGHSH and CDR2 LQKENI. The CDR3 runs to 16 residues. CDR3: CASSPIVATSSYEQYF. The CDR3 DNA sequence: TGTGCCAGCTCACCAATAGTAGCCACTTCCTCCTACGAGCAGTACTTC.

The CDR3 region is CASSATGTGTSEQYF. The CDR3 DNA is TGTGCCAGCAGTGCTACCGGGACAGGGACCTCCGAGCAGTACTTC. J is TRBJ2-7 and V is TRBV2; TRBD1 matches at 9 bases. Germline assignment: CDR1 SNHLY and CDR2 FYNNEI. The CDR3 has 15 residues. The V and J ends lost 4 bases and 6 bases, in that order; junction bases with no gene match: 10.

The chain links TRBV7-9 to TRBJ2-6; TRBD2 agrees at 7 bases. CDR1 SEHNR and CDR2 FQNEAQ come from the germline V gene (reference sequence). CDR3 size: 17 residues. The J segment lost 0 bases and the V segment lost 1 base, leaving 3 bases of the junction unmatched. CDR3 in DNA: TGTGCCAGCAGCTTAGGGGGAGGGGTCTCTGGGGCCAACGTCCTGACTTTC. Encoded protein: CASSLGGGVSGANVLTF.

In nucleotides, the CDR3 is TGTGCCAGCAGCGGGCAGGCTCGGGAGACCCAGTACTTC. This gives the protein CASSGQARETQYF. The chain has TRBV7-9 and TRBJ2-5; D gene ambiguous. The length of the CDR3 is 13 residues. V lost 5 bases and J lost 5, with 12 bases in between. Germline CDR1 reads SEHNR; CDR2 reads FQNEAQ (reference sequence).

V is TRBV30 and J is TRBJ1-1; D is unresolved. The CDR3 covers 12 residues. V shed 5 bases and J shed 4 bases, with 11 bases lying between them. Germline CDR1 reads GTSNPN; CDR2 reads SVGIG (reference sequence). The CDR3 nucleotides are TGTGCCTGGCAACCCGGGAGCACTGAAGCTTTCTTT. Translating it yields CAWQPGSTEAFF.